Below, 19 T cell receptor beta chains from the same sample are listed, as sequenced in a study of vaccination and CD4 T cells after COVID-19. The study sequenced cultured CD4+ T cell DNA using the Oncomine TCR Beta short-read assay. TCRdb analysed the PCR reads with MiXCR anew, one entry per CDR3 protein. The table shows 15,000 to 20,000 distinct CDR3 sequences, with around half occurring only once. The treatment was: approximately nine-day PBMC culture with coronavirus spike peptide pools or control peptides (ViraFEST assay). No cognate antigen is known for these TCRs. The sample here was CD4+ T cells from blood, cultured in vitro, taken before SARS-CoV-2 vaccination. These receptors all stem from a human donor who had recovered from COVID-19.

The chain combines TRBV15 with TRBJ1-1; D might be TRBD1 (6 bases). This CDR3 contains 16 residues. With 0 bases removed from V and 3 bases from J, the gap between germline ends came to 14 bases. The germline V gene encodes CDR1 LNHNV and CDR2 YYDKDF (reference sequence). For the CDR3, the DNA is TGTGCCACCAGCAGAGATCGAAGGGGGAGGGACACTGAAGCTTTCTTT. As protein: CATSRDRRGRDTEAFF.

This clonotype has a handful of counts. The chain combines TRBV6-5 with TRBJ2-2, with D possibly called TRBD1 or TRBD2 (5 bases each). Germline V gene lookup returns CDR1 MNHEY and CDR2 SVGAGI. The CDR3 is 17 amino acids. Trimming left V 0 bases short and J 3 bases short, with 14 bases between. Here the CDR3 DNA reads TGTGCCAGCAGTTACTCCGATGGGACCATCTACACCGGGGAGCTGTTTTTT. Translating it yields CASSYSDGTIYTGELFF.

This clonotype was observed a handful of times. The chain is built from TRBV20-1 and TRBJ2-2; 8 bases are shared with TRBD2. The V gene end was trimmed by 0 bases and the J gene end by 5 bases; junction bases not matched to a gene: 8. This CDR3 region has 16 residues. The V gene's germline CDR1 is DFQATT and CDR2 SNEGSKA (reference sequence). CDR3 residues: CSAREREGVRTGELFF. The DNA for the CDR3 is TGCAGTGCTAGAGAACGGGAGGGCGTACGGACCGGGGAGCTGTTTTTT.

This sequence joins TRBV12-3 or TRBV12-4 and TRBJ2-1; D not certain. There are 13 residues in the CDR3. Trimming shortened V by 2 bases and J by 9 bases, and 11 bases separated the two germline ends. CDR3 sequence reads: CASSLKGIIEQFF. For the CDR3, the DNA is TGTGCCAGCAGTTTAAAGGGTATAATTGAGCAGTTCTTC.

This rearrangement joins TRBV20-1 to TRBJ2-3; 7 bases agree with TRBD2. CDR1 is DFQATT, CDR2 SNEGSKA, per germline (reference sequence). This CDR3 region has 15 residues. J gave up 2 bases and V 6 bases, and 11 bases lay outside the gene matches. The CDR3 DNA follows: TGCAGTGCCGACCCAGGGCGGGAGCCCACAGATACGCAGTATTTT. This translates into CSADPGREPTDTQYF.

The rearrangement joins TRBV10-3 to TRBJ2-1; a weak D match, TRBD1 (7 bases). Germline CDR1 reads ENHRY; CDR2 reads SYGVKD. V gave up 9 bases and J gave up 6 bases, with 15 bases separating them. This CDR3 contains 13 residues. CDR3 in amino acids: CAITGEVANEQFF. CDR3 coding DNA: TGTGCCATAACAGGGGAGGTGGCCAATGAGCAGTTCTTC.

The rearrangement uses TRBV2 and TRBJ1-4; D unclear. Trimming took 5 bases from V and 8 from J, leaving 9 bases between them. CDR1 and CDR2 (germline): SNHLY, FYNNEI. The CDR3 consists of 12 residues. CDR3 nucleotides: TGTGCCAGCAGTACCGGGAGGGAAAAACTGTTTTTT. Translation: CASSTGREKLFF. Drawing the rest from reference TRBV2 and TRBJ1-4, the complete variable domain is EPEVTQTPSHQVTQMGQEVILRCVPISNHLYFYWYRQILGQKVEFLVSFYNNEISEKSEIFDDQFSVERPDGSNFTLKIRSTKLEDSAMYFCASSTGREKLFFGSGTQLSVL.

J is TRBJ2-7 and V is TRBV2; 7 bases map to TRBD1. CDR1 and CDR2 (germline): SNHLY, FYNNEI. With 10 bases clipped from V and 0 bases from J, the junction kept 12 bases outside the gene matches. There are 15 residues in the CDR3. The CDR3 loop reads CATTSPGQSSYEQYF. The CDR3 coding sequence is TGTGCCACCACCAGCCCGGGACAGAGCTCCTACGAGCAGTACTTC.

The chain carries TRBV6-1 and TRBJ2-3, with D possibly matching TRBD2 (7 bases). Looked up from germline, CDR1 is MNHNS and CDR2 is SASEGT. The CDR3 is 13 amino acids. The ends were cut back, 6 bases at V and 4 bases at J, with 11 bases in the middle. CDR3 coding DNA: TGTGCCAGCAGACGGGGGGCCCCAGATACGCAGTATTTT. Encoded protein: CASRRGAPDTQYF.

This CDR3 reads CSAKAAGATNEKLFF. DNA of the CDR3: TGCAGTGCGAAAGCAGCAGGGGCAACTAATGAAAAACTGTTTTTT. The chain employs TRBV20-1 and TRBJ1-4, with D possibly TRBD1 on 6 matching bases. Per the germline V gene, CDR1 is DFQATT and CDR2 is SNEGSKA (reference sequence). V dropped 6 bases and J dropped 0 bases, with 14 bases sitting between them. This CDR3 is built from 15 residues.

This clonotype has more than one count but fewer than ten. The chain couples TRBV6-1 to TRBJ1-6; D is possibly TRBD1 (5 bases). Germline assignment: CDR1 MNHNS and CDR2 SASEGT. The CDR3 has 15 residues. V gave up 5 bases and J gave up 11 bases, with 19 bases separating them. The CDR3 protein is CASSHPGPLGTPLHF. CDR3 sequence (DNA): TGTGCCAGCAGTCACCCGGGGCCACTAGGGACACCCCTCCACTTT.

V usage is TRBV4-1 and J usage is TRBJ1-3; the D is unclear. Looked up from germline, CDR1 is MGHRA and CDR2 is YSYEKL. Trimming stripped 1 base from V and 4 bases from J, with 5 bases between. This CDR3 contains 13 residues. CDR3 region: CASSQGGGNTIYF. CDR3 DNA sequence: TGCGCCAGCAGCCAAGGCGGAGGAAACACCATATATTTT.

A few counts support this clonotype. The V and J genes are TRBV7-3 and TRBJ1-3, with D perhaps TRBD1 (5 bases). The germline CDR1 and CDR2 sequences are SGHTA and FQGTGA. The CDR3 runs to 16 residues. Between the trimmed V and J ends, which lost 0 bases and 0 bases, there was a span of 9 bases. CDR3 loop: CASSLTGGPSGNTIYF. The CDR3 DNA reads TGTGCCAGCAGCTTAACGGGGGGACCCTCTGGAAACACCATATATTTT.

The V and J genes are TRBV2 and TRBJ1-3; unclear D gene. Germline lookup yields CDR1 SNHLY and CDR2 FYNNEI. With 7 bases removed from V and 2 bases from J, the gap between germline ends came to 15 bases. The CDR3 contains 15 residues. CDR3 DNA: TGTGCCAGCACCCCGACCCGTCAGCCTGGAAACACCATATATTTT. Residues: CASTPTRQPGNTIYF. Complete variable domain (other parts from reference TRBV2 and TRBJ1-3): EPEVTQTPSHQVTQMGQEVILRCVPISNHLYFYWYRQILGQKVEFLVSFYNNEISEKSEIFDDQFSVERPDGSNFTLKIRSTKLEDSAMYFCASTPTRQPGNTIYFGEGSWLTVV.

This sequence joins TRBV2 and TRBJ2-5; no reliable D call. The CDR3 runs to 14 residues. The germline V and J ends were trimmed by 6 bases and 3 bases, with 14 bases remaining between them. Germline CDR1 SNHLY, CDR2 FYNNEI. CDR3 region: CASRASTREETQYF. Here the CDR3 DNA reads TGTGCCAGCAGAGCATCTACAAGGGAAGAGACCCAGTACTTC.

This clonotype has more than one count but fewer than ten. J is TRBJ1-5 and V is TRBV6-2 or TRBV6-3; tentatively, D is TRBD1 (5 bases). CDR1 and CDR2 (germline): MNHEY, SVGEGT. The CDR3 is 13 residues long. V was pared by 5 bases and J by 5 bases, with 10 bases between. CDR3 in DNA: TGTGCCAGCAGTCCAGGGATTTATCAGCCCCAGCATTTT. This codes for CASSPGIYQPQHF.

CDR3 amino acids: CASSPGTGTIGYTF. The DNA for the CDR3 is TGCGCCAGCAGCCCCGGGACAGGTACAATCGGCTACACCTTC. The V and J genes are TRBV5-1 and TRBJ1-2, with 8 bases lining up with TRBD1. The CDR3 runs to 14 residues. Unmatched junction bases numbered 10, after V lost 4 bases and J lost 8 bases. Germline loops: CDR1 SGHRS, CDR2 YFSETQ.

In its sample, this clonotype was seen a few times. The chain links TRBV25-1 to TRBJ2-2; unclear D gene. Trimming cost V 1 base and J 1 base, with 4 bases left between them. The CDR3 is 14 residues long. Germline CDR1 reads MGHDK; CDR2 reads SYGVNS. The CDR3 bases are TGTGCCAGCAGTGAATTTGGGAACACCGGGGAGCTGTTTTTT. Protein product: CASSEFGNTGELFF.

The chain links TRBV20-1 to TRBJ1-2; D is undetermined. V lost 0 bases and J 0 bases, leaving 11 bases between the germline ends. This CDR3 comprises 15 residues. Germline V gene data show CDR1 as DFQATT and CDR2 as SNEGSKA (reference sequence). The CDR3 loop is CSARDVGRANYGYTF. In nucleotides, the CDR3 is TGCAGTGCTAGAGATGTAGGGCGGGCTAACTATGGCTACACCTTC.